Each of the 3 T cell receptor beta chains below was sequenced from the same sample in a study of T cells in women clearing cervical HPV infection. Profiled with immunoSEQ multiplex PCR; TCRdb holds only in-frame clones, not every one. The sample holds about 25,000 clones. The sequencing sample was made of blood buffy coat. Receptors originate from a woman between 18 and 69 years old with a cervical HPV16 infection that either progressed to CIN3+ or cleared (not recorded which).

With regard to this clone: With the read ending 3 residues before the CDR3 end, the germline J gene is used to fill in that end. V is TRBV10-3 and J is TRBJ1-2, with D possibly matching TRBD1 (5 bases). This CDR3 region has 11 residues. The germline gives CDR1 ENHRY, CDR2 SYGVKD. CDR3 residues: CAISGGEGYTF. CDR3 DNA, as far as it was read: TGTGCCATCAGTGGAGGGGAGGGC.

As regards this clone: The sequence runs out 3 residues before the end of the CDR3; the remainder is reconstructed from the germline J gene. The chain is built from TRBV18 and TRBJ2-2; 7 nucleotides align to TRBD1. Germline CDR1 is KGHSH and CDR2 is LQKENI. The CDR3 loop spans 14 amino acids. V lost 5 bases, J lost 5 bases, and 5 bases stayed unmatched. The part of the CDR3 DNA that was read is TGTGCCAGCTCAATGCAGGGACAGACCGGGGAG. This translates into CASSMQGQTGE. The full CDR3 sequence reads CASSMQGQTGELFF.

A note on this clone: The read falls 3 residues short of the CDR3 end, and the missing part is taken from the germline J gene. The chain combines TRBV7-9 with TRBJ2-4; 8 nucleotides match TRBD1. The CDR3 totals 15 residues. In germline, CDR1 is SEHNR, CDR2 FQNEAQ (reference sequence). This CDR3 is CASSFDGQGGYGQYF. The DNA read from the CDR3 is TGTGCCAGCAGCTTCGACGGACAGGGTGGATATGGT.